One sample yielded the 21 T cell receptor beta chains listed below, sequenced in a study of regulatory T cells in long-lasting Graves disease. Regarding time point: newly diagnosed GD, antithyroid drugs for less than 3 months. Extracted PBMC RNA gave rise to the TCR library. Relying on iRepertoire HTBI primers and Arm-PCR of CDR3 regions, the team built TCR beta libraries. TCRdb itself ran the multiplex PCR reads through MiXCR, one entry per CDR3 protein. The table shows about 540,000 distinct CDR3 sequences, with 13% occurring only once. These data were also filed under a second study, of T cells in Graves' hyperthyroidism and ophthalmopathy.

The sample consisted of peripheral blood mononuclear cells (PBMCs), taken at new diagnosis, from a patient treated with antithyroid drugs. These receptor sequences come from a young man with Graves disease.

This clonotype was recorded at least ten times. V gene TRBV12-3 or TRBV12-4 combines with J gene TRBJ2-7, with D unresolved. The CDR3 contains 13 residues. The germline V and J ends were trimmed by 3 bases and 3 bases, with 9 bases remaining between them. Here the CDR3 reads CASSFEHNYEQYF. The CDR3 DNA reads as TGTGCCAGCAGTTTTGAGCACAACTACGAGCAGTACTTC.

This clonotype occurred many times. CDR3 loop: CASSYAGQTYGYTF. The CDR3 coding sequence is TGTGCCAGCAGTTATGCGGGACAGACTTATGGCTACACCTTC. The chain joins TRBV6-2 or TRBV6-3 to TRBJ1-2, with 7 bases identical to TRBD1. The germline CDR1 and CDR2 sequences are MNHEY and SVGEGT. CDR3 length: 14 amino acids. V lost 3 bases and J lost 5; bases outside the gene matches: 6.

The sample holds many counts of this clonotype. The V gene is TRBV2, the J gene TRBJ2-1; D gene uncertain. Looked up from germline, CDR1 is SNHLY and CDR2 is FYNNEI. The V gene lost 5 bases and the J gene lost 15 bases, with 14 bases spanning the gap. This CDR3 is built from 11 residues. The CDR3 sequence is CASSPPAGRFF. CDR3 DNA: TGTGCCAGCAGTCCGCCGGCTGGAAGGTTCTTC.

This clonotype was picked up many times. The chain recombines TRBV5-1 with TRBJ2-7, with D hard to call. Germline CDR1 and CDR2: SGHRS and YFSETQ. Trimming removed 3 bases from V and 6 bases from J, with 7 bases in between. The CDR3 is 11 residues long. CDR3 amino acids: CASSSIGEQYF. The CDR3 coding sequence is TGCGCCAGCAGCTCGATCGGCGAGCAGTACTTC.

The table lists this clonotype with many counts. The chain links TRBV7-8 to TRBJ2-7; the D gene is possibly TRBD1 (6 bases). Per the germline V gene, CDR1 is SGHVS and CDR2 is FQNEAQ. The CDR3 totals 15 residues. V dropped 5 bases and J dropped 0 bases, with 14 bases sitting between them. The CDR3 coding sequence is TGTGCCAGCAGCCGCCGGACAGAGAGCTCCTACGAGCAGTACTTC. Encoded protein: CASSRRTESSYEQYF.

This clonotype came up many times. This chain uses TRBV19 with TRBJ2-7, with TRBD2 matching 14 bases. Trimming removed 7 bases from V and 6 bases from J; junction bases left unmatched: 11. CDR3 length equals 16 residues. Looked up from germline, CDR1 is LNHDA and CDR2 is SQIVND (reference sequence). CDR3 in DNA: TGTGCCAGTAATAAAGAGGGACTAGCGGGAGCGGGCGAGCAGTACTTC. It yields the protein CASNKEGLAGAGEQYF. The full variable domain, rest sourced from reference TRBV19 and TRBJ2-7, is DGGITQSPKYLFRKEGQNVTLSCEQNLNHDAMYWYRQDPGQGLRLIYYSQIVNDFQKGDIAEGYSVSREKKESFPLTVTSAQKNPTAFYLCASNKEGLAGAGEQYFGPGTRLTVT.

This chain uses TRBV29-1 with TRBJ2-7; 12 bases are a match to TRBD2. The CDR3 contains 14 residues. The V gene end was trimmed by 6 bases and the J gene end by 3 bases; junction bases not matched to a gene: 6. In germline, CDR1 is SQVTM, CDR2 ANQGSEA. The DNA for the CDR3 is TGCAGCGTGATCACTAGCGGGAGGAACTACGAGCAGTACTTC. The encoded protein is CSVITSGRNYEQYF.

The rearrangement uses TRBV7-9 and TRBJ2-1, with 10 bases aligning to TRBD2. This CDR3 is built from 17 residues. V lost 0 bases to trimming and J lost 10 bases; unmatched junction nucleotides: 12. From germline, CDR1 is SEHNR and CDR2 FQNEAQ (reference sequence). CDR3 loop: CASSLAGPAGGRREQFF. The CDR3 region has the DNA TGTGCCAGCAGCTTAGCGGGTCCAGCGGGAGGGCGGAGGGAGCAGTTCTTC.

This clonotype was seen just once. With only one base between it and a far larger clone, this is likely a read error. The chain uses TRBV7-2 and TRBJ2-1; no clear D gene. Germline V CDR1 and CDR2: SGHTA, FQGNSA. V dropped 5 bases and J dropped 13 bases, with 18 bases sitting between them. CDR3 length equals 13 residues. CDR3 sequence reads: CASSPVVQETQFF. CDR3 DNA sequence: TGTGCCAGCAGCCCCGTGGTCCAAGAGACCCAGTTCTTC.

This clonotype was seen repeatedly, ten times or more. The rearrangement joins TRBV18 to TRBJ2-5, with D uncertain. The CDR3 has 16 amino acids. Germline loops: CDR1 KGHSH, CDR2 LQKENI. Between the trimmed V and J ends, which lost 0 bases and 4 bases, there was a span of 15 bases. The CDR3: CASSPPTGTRGETQYF. Here the CDR3 DNA reads TGTGCCAGCTCACCACCAACCGGAACCAGAGGAGAGACCCAGTACTTC.

This clonotype came up many times. The chain combines TRBV10-3 with TRBJ1-1; 8 positions match TRBD1. V dropped 4 bases and J dropped 1; count of bases not matched to a gene: 2. The germline CDR1 and CDR2 sequences are ENHRY and SYGVKD. This CDR3 region has 14 residues. The CDR3 DNA reads as TGTGCCATCAGTGGGACAGGGTCGAACACTGAAGCTTTCTTT. Translating gives CAISGTGSNTEAFF.

Worth noting for this clonotype: Since a much larger clone is just one base distant, this may be a read error. A read error is likely, as this CDR3 ends without the conserved phenylalanine or tryptophan. The chain uses TRBV5-1 and TRBJ2-1; possible D gene TRBD1, 6 bases. The CDR3 extends over 14 amino acids. CDR1 is SGHRS, CDR2 YFSETQ, per germline. The CDR3 DNA sequence: TGTGCCAGCATAGGCAGGGGCGTTAACAATGAGCAGTTCTCC. Its translation is CASIGRGVNNEQFS.

Worth noting for this clonotype: Just one base apart from a much larger clone, this may be a read error. The chain links TRBV6-1 to TRBJ2-1; possibly TRBD2 for D (5 bases). The CDR3 loop spans 14 amino acids. In germline, CDR1 is MNHNS, CDR2 SASEGT. The CDR3 loop is CASSDSGTGNEQSF. The CDR3 nucleotides are TGTGCCAGCAGTGATAGTGGTACGGGAAATGAGCAGTCCTTC.

The chain is built from TRBV3-1 and TRBJ2-7, with 10 positions matching TRBD2. J gave up 2 bases and V 3 bases, and 10 bases lay outside the gene matches. Germline values: CDR1 LGHDT, CDR2 YNNKEL (reference sequence). This CDR3 region has 17 residues. In DNA, the CDR3 is TGTGCCAGCAGCCAGACCCTAACTAGCGGGAAGACCTACGAGCAGTACTTC. This translates into CASSQTLTSGKTYEQYF.

The chain joins TRBV20-1 to TRBJ1-2, with D possibly being TRBD1 (5 bases). Trimming removed 6 bases at V and 4 bases at J, with 15 bases between. The germline V gene encodes CDR1 DFQATT and CDR2 SNEGSKA (reference sequence). The length of the CDR3 is 13 residues. CDR3 DNA sequence: TGCAGTGCGAACCGGGACGGACCCTATGGCTACACCTTC. Translated: CSANRDGPYGYTF.

This clonotype has at least ten counts. The CDR3: CASSEEDLGIGYTF. CDR3 in DNA: TGTGCCAGCAGTGAAGAGGACCTCGGGATTGGCTACACCTTC. V usage is TRBV2 and J usage is TRBJ1-2, with D unclear. Per the germline V gene, CDR1 is SNHLY and CDR2 is FYNNEI. The CDR3 is 14 amino acids. V was pared by 1 base and J by 7 bases, with 13 bases between.

This clonotype appeared many times. This chain joins TRBV24-1 and TRBJ2-5; 7 bases fit TRBD1. This CDR3 comprises 14 residues. J lost 5 bases, V lost 1 base, and 3 bases had no gene match. CDR1 and CDR2 (germline): KGHDR, SFDVKD. The chain's CDR3 is CATSDLGGSETQYF. DNA of the CDR3: TGTGCCACCAGTGATTTAGGGGGCTCGGAGACCCAGTACTTC.

The chain's CDR3 is CASSPPWTSGSQGKTQYF. The CDR3, as DNA: TGTGCCAGCAGCCCCCCCTGGACTAGCGGGAGCCAAGGGAAGACCCAGTACTTC. The chain combines TRBV7-9 with TRBJ2-5, with 13 positions matching TRBD2. This CDR3 is 18 amino acids long. The trim removed 5 bases at V and 6 bases at J, leaving 15 bases unmatched. Germline CDR1 is SEHNR and CDR2 is FQNEAQ (reference sequence).

The rearrangement joins TRBV2 to TRBJ1-5; perhaps TRBD1 as D (5 bases). This CDR3 is 15 amino acids long. The V and J ends lost 3 bases and 8 bases respectively, with 17 bases between them. Germline CDR1 reads SNHLY; CDR2 reads FYNNEI. CDR3 sequence: CASSDTGVAPEPQHF. In DNA, the CDR3 is TGTGCCAGCAGTGATACGGGGGTCGCTCCGGAGCCCCAGCATTTT.

The table lists this clonotype with many counts. V gene TRBV29-1 combines with J gene TRBJ2-7; the D gene is possibly TRBD1 (5 bases). Germline V gene lookup returns CDR1 SQVTM and CDR2 ANQGSEA. The CDR3 totals 16 residues. Trimming removed 4 bases at V and 2 bases at J, with 21 bases between. The CDR3, as DNA: TGCAGCGTTGTGGCCCAGTGGGGCACCTCCACCTACGAGCAGTACTTC. Residues: CSVVAQWGTSTYEQYF.

This clonotype was recorded at least ten times. The CDR3 region is CASSPSSLGGSYEQYF. The CDR3 nucleotides are TGTGCCAGCAGCCCTAGCTCGCTTGGGGGTTCCTACGAGCAGTACTTC. V is TRBV7-6 and J is TRBJ2-7; either TRBD1 or TRBD2 may fit D (5 bases each). The length of the CDR3 is 16 residues. From germline, CDR1 is SGHVS and CDR2 FNYEAQ. V was trimmed by 5 bases and J by 1 base, leaving 18 bases between them.